A single sample is the source of the 18 T cell receptor beta chains below, sequenced in a study of response to subunit inactivated influenza vaccine. TCRdb reprocessed the RT-PCR reads via MiXCR and lists one record per CDR3 protein. The sample has about 480,000 distinct CDR3 sequences, about 25% seen once. This material consisted of CD4+ T cells sorted from PBMCs, taken 5 days after vaccination. These receptors were taken from a man in his fifties or sixties who received an inactivated influenza vaccine.

For the CDR3, the DNA is TGTGCCAGCAGCTTTTCTTGGGGCTCCAGGTCCTACAATGAGCAGTTCTTC. As protein: CASSFSWGSRSYNEQFF. The chain uses TRBV5-6 and TRBJ2-1; perhaps TRBD1 as D (5 bases). CDR1 and CDR2 from the germline V gene are SGHDT and YYEEEE. Trimming cost V 2 bases and J 1 base, with 16 bases left between them. This CDR3 is built from 17 residues. Based on the CDR3 plus reference TRBV5-6 and TRBJ2-1, the full variable domain is DAGVTQSPTHLIKTRGQQVTLRCSPKSGHDTVSWYQQALGQGPQFIFQYYEEEERQRGNFPDRFSGHQFPNYSSELNVNALLLGDSALYLCASSFSWGSRSYNEQFFGPGTRLTVL.

The genes are TRBV29-1 and TRBJ2-2, with 9 bases matching TRBD2. There are 14 residues in the CDR3. Germline CDR1 reads SQVTM; CDR2 reads ANQGSEA. The trim removed 6 bases at V and 7 bases at J, leaving 9 bases unmatched. In DNA, the CDR3 is TGCAGCGTGGGGGCTAGCGGGACGGGCGGGGAGCTGTTTTTT. This encodes CSVGASGTGGELFF.

The chain couples TRBV19 to TRBJ1-1; no reliable D call. This CDR3 contains 14 residues. Looked up from germline, CDR1 is LNHDA and CDR2 is SQIVND (reference sequence). Trimming took 4 bases from V and 3 from J, leaving 12 bases between them. In DNA form, the CDR3 reads TGTGCCAGTAGTACCTATACGAGGTACACTGAAGCTTTCTTT. Encoded protein: CASSTYTRYTEAFF. The full variable domain, rest sourced from reference TRBV19 and TRBJ1-1, is DGGITQSPKYLFRKEGQNVTLSCEQNLNHDAMYWYRQDPGQGLRLIYYSQIVNDFQKGDIAEGYSVSREKKESFPLTVTSAQKNPTAFYLCASSTYTRYTEAFFGQGTRLTVV.

This clonotype was seen a handful of times. The chain is built from TRBV3-1 and TRBJ2-7, with D hard to call. V was clipped by 2 bases and J by 5 bases, with 4 bases between them. CDR1 and CDR2 (germline): LGHDT, YNNKEL (reference sequence). The CDR3 extends over 11 amino acids. CDR3 DNA sequence: TGTGCCAGCAGCCAACGAAACGAGCAGTACTTC. It is translated as CASSQRNEQYF.

This clonotype was seen a handful of times. The gene calls are TRBV18 and TRBJ2-1; D gene ambiguous. The V and J ends lost 1 base and 6 bases respectively, with 4 bases between them. The germline V gene has CDR1 KGHSH and CDR2 LQKENI. The CDR3 has 12 residues. Here the CDR3 reads CASSPLLNEQFF. The CDR3 nucleotides are TGTGCCAGCTCACCACTGCTCAATGAGCAGTTCTTC.

The genes are TRBV20-1 and TRBJ1-5; 10 bases fit TRBD1. Per the germline V gene, CDR1 is DFQATT and CDR2 is SNEGSKA (reference sequence). The CDR3 covers 16 residues. J lost 0 bases, V lost 0 bases, and 2 bases had no gene match. The CDR3, as DNA: TGCAGTGCTAGAGATGGACAGGGGGTTAGCAATCAGCCCCAGCATTTT. Translated, it gives CSARDGQGVSNQPQHF.

The V gene is TRBV12-3 or TRBV12-4, the J gene TRBJ2-5; 8 nucleotides agree with TRBD2. Germline trimming cut 6 bases from V and 1 base from J; bases unmatched to any gene: 7. CDR3 length: 15 residues. Written as DNA, the CDR3 is TGTGCCAGCAGACTTAGCGGGGCACTCCAAGAGACCCAGTACTTC. Its protein product is CASRLSGALQETQYF.

This clonotype was observed a few times. The chain employs TRBV12-3 or TRBV12-4 and TRBJ1-4; TRBD1 is a possible D gene (6 bases). Trimming took off 3 bases at V and 4 bases at J, with 12 bases between the two ends. The CDR3 is 15 residues long. CDR3 coding DNA: TGTGCCAGCAGTTTCGGGGGGGCCAGTAATGAAAAACTGTTTTTT. This codes for CASSFGGASNEKLFF.

The CDR3, as DNA: TGCACAATCGGATCGGGGATTGGTGCAGATACGCAGTATTTT. Its translation is CTIGSGIGADTQYF. The rearrangement links TRBV29-1 to TRBJ2-3, with TRBD2 as a possible D gene (5 bases). CDR3 length: 14 amino acids. Germline CDR1 SQVTM, CDR2 ANQGSEA.

This rearrangement joins TRBV7-9 to TRBJ2-7; the D gene is possibly TRBD2 (5 bases). The CDR3 is 14 residues long. Germline CDR1 SEHNR, CDR2 FQNEAQ (reference sequence). V lost 5 bases to trimming and J lost 6 bases, with 17 bases between them. CDR3 sequence: CASSLEGVGSEQYF. DNA of the CDR3: TGTGCCAGCAGCCTAGAGGGTGTGGGCAGCGAGCAGTACTTC.

This clonotype appeared a few times. The chain combines TRBV20-1 with TRBJ1-1; 7 bases fit TRBD1. The length of the CDR3 is 15 residues. Trimming removed 5 bases from V and 2 bases from J; junction bases left unmatched: 11. CDR1 and CDR2 from the germline V gene are DFQATT and SNEGSKA (reference sequence). The DNA of the CDR3 is TGCAGTGCTCAAATATTCCGGGACAGAAACACTGAAGCTTTCTTT. Amino acids: CSAQIFRDRNTEAFF.

J is TRBJ2-2 and V is TRBV20-1; D is unclear. This CDR3 has 13 amino acids. Per the germline V gene, CDR1 is DFQATT and CDR2 is SNEGSKA (reference sequence). Trimming removed 5 bases at V and 2 bases at J, with 9 bases between. For the CDR3, the DNA is TGCAGTGCTCGGAGACTTAACACCGGGGAGCTGTTTTTT. This codes for CSARRLNTGELFF.

The chain uses TRBV7-9 and TRBJ1-1; weak D call: TRBD1 (5 bases). Trimming removed 5 bases from V and 7 bases from J, with 11 bases in between. Germline V CDR1 and CDR2: SEHNR, FQNEAQ (reference sequence). The CDR3 covers 12 residues. DNA of the CDR3: TGTGCCAGCAGCGGGGGTTGGGGTGAAGCTTTCTTT. Residues: CASSGGWGEAFF.

This clonotype occurred a few times. The chain combines TRBV29-1 with TRBJ2-3; 8 bases fit TRBD2. There are 12 residues in the CDR3. Germline V gene sequence: CDR1 SQVTM, CDR2 ANQGSEA. With V trimmed by 6 bases and J by 4 bases, 3 bases remained unmatched. CDR3: CSVAGVADTQYF. The CDR3 nucleotides are TGCAGCGTAGCGGGAGTGGCAGATACGCAGTATTTT.

This clonotype has more than one count but fewer than ten. V and J are TRBV5-1 and TRBJ2-1, with 12 bases identical to TRBD2. Germline V gene data show CDR1 as SGHRS and CDR2 as YFSETQ. V trimming: 4 bases; J trimming: 7 bases; junction bases outside the gene matches: 9. CDR3 length equals 16 residues. CDR3 loop: CASSLPTSGSGNEQFF. CDR3 bases: TGCGCCAGCAGCCTACCGACTAGCGGGAGTGGAAATGAGCAGTTCTTC.

This clonotype showed up just a few times. The chain links TRBV29-1 to TRBJ2-3; weak D call: TRBD2 (7 bases). Germline assignment: CDR1 SQVTM and CDR2 ANQGSEA. Trimming left V 1 base short and J 7 bases short, with 18 bases between. The CDR3 covers 15 residues. The CDR3, as DNA: TGCAGCGTTGAAGGGGGGCTAGCGGCGGACTATACGCAGTATTTT. This codes for CSVEGGLAADYTQYF.

V and J are TRBV27 and TRBJ1-2, with D uncertain. This CDR3 has 13 amino acids. Germline V gene data show CDR1 as MNHEY and CDR2 as SMNVEV (reference sequence). V shed 6 bases and J shed 8 bases, with 16 bases lying between them. Here the CDR3 reads CASSAPNVGGYTF. CDR3 nucleotides: TGTGCCAGCAGCGCCCCCAATGTGGGAGGCTACACCTTC.

This chain uses TRBV20-1 with TRBJ2-1, with 10 bases aligning to TRBD2. The CDR3 sequence is 15 residues long. V trimming: 1 base; J trimming: 2 bases; junction bases outside the gene matches: 2. Germline V gene sequence: CDR1 DFQATT, CDR2 SNEGSKA (reference sequence). The CDR3 nucleotides are TGCAGTGCTAGAGCAGCGGGAGGGCCCTACAATGAGCAGTTCTTC. Translation: CSARAAGGPYNEQFF.